Listed below are T cell receptor beta chains from one sample, sequenced in a study of somatic mutations in cytotoxic T cells in rheumatoid arthritis. Generated by immunoSEQ multiplex PCR, the TCRdb table keeps only in-frame clones and is missing some. Of approximately 15,000 clones listed, almost 85% are singletons. The sequenced material came from CD8+ T cells sorted from blood. These TCRs come from an adult with rheumatoid arthritis. The CDR3 runs from the conserved cysteine through the conserved F or W. D genes are given only for firm matches. Clone size, where shown, is once, few, many, or a class for clones that have expanded.

D gene	V gene	clone size	J gene	CDR3 DNA	CDR3 protein
NA	TRBV27	NA	TRBJ2-2	TGTGCCAGCAGTTTATTAACGGGGCACACCGGGGAGCTGTTTTTT	CASSLLTGHTGELFF
NA	TRBV6-5	NA	TRBJ2-1	TGTGCCAGCAGTTACTCGTCCGGAGGGGGCAATGAGCAGTTCTTC	CASSYSSGGGNEQFF
NA	TRBV5-6	NA	TRBJ1-2	TGTGCCAGCAGCTACCGGGAAGCCCCCACTGTCCCCAGTGGCTACACCTTC	CASSYREAPTVPSGYTF
NA	TRBV29-1	NA	TRBJ2-1	TGCAGCGTTGAGGGCGGGGTTAGCTCCTACAATGAGCAGTTCTTC	CSVEGGVSSYNEQFF
NA	TRBV4-1	NA	TRBJ2-1	TGCGCCAGCAGCCAAGCGACAAACTACAATGAGCAGTTCTTC	CASSQATNYNEQFF
NA	TRBV25-1	few	TRBJ2-7	TGTGCCAGCAGCACGTCCAGGGAGGACTACGAGCAGTACTTC	CASSTSREDYEQYF
NA	TRBV15	few	TRBJ2-7	TGTGCCACCGGGCCGGACACCTCCTACGAGCAGTACTTC	CATGPDTSYEQYF
NA	TRBV18	few	TRBJ2-7	TGTGCCAGCTCACGGGATTACGAGCAGTACTTC	CASSRDYEQYF
TRBD1	TRBV10-3	NA	TRBJ1-1	TGTGCCATCAGTGACAAATGGGGTGAAACAGGGGCGAACACTGAAGCTTTCTTT	CAISDKWGETGANTEAFF
NA	TRBV5-1	NA	TRBJ1-1	TGCGCCAGCAGCTTGGTGCTGGACCTCAATACGAACACTGAAGCTTTCTTT	CASSLVLDLNTNTEAFF
NA	TRBV5-1	NA	TRBJ2-5	TGCGCCAGCAGCTTGGGCGGAGCTATCCAAGAGACCCAGTACTTC	CASSLGGAIQETQYF
NA	TRBV29-1	NA	TRBJ1-1	TGCAGCGTTGGTTGGGACACTGAAGCTTTCTTT	CSVGWDTEAFF
NA	TRBV14	NA	TRBJ1-2	TGTGCCAGCAGCCGGGGGGGGGCCTATGGCTACACCTTC	CASSRGGAYGYTF
NA	TRBV11-2	NA	TRBJ2-1	TGTGCCAGCAGCTTAGACCGCCTAGCTGCGAATGAGCAGTTCTTC	CASSLDRLAANEQFF
NA	TRBV19	NA	TRBJ2-1	TGTGCCAGTAGACTAGGGACTTCCTCCTACAATGAGCAGTTCTTC	CASRLGTSSYNEQFF
TRBD1	TRBV10-3	NA	TRBJ1-1	TGTGCCATCAGTGATACGACAGGGGTGGACACTGAAGCTTTCTTT	CAISDTTGVDTEAFF
TRBD1	TRBV5-4	NA	TRBJ2-7	TGTGCCAGCAGCGGGGGACAGGGGGCGAATCTGCTCGAGCAGTACTTC	CASSGGQGANLLEQYF
NA	TRBV27	few	TRBJ1-3	TGTGCCAGCAGTGCAAGGTGGAGCTCTGGAAACACCATATATTTT	CASSARWSSGNTIYF